A single sample gave rise to the 9 T cell receptor beta chains below, sequenced in a study of cytomegalovirus exposure and HLA in healthy donors. Both 60 Vbeta primers and 13 Jbeta primers went into the PCR. Sequencing was performed with immunoSEQ multiplex PCR; in TCRdb, only in-frame clones are kept and a portion is missing. The sample shows roughly 160,000 clones, around 79% of them seen only once. Sequencing input: PBMCs. The source is a man aged 35 to 55 in good health and CMV-seronegative.

This clone came up a few times. The chain joins TRBV27 to TRBJ2-7; D is ambiguous. The V gene's germline CDR1 is MNHEY and CDR2 SMNVEV (reference sequence). The CDR3 covers 14 residues. Trimming pared 0 bases from V and 0 bases from J, leaving 6 bases between. The CDR3 sequence: CASSLSQNSYEQYF. CDR3 DNA: TGTGCCAGCAGTTTATCCCAAAACTCCTACGAGCAGTACTTC.

This clone was found a few times. The chain uses TRBV4-1 and TRBJ2-7, with D possibly TRBD2 on 6 matching bases. Germline CDR1 is MGHRA and CDR2 is YSYEKL. The V and J ends lost 0 bases and 2 bases respectively, with 11 bases between them. This CDR3 comprises 15 residues. The CDR3 loop reads CASSQDAGLPYEQYF. DNA for the CDR3: TGCGCCAGCAGCCAAGATGCGGGGCTCCCCTACGAGCAGTACTTC.

The genes are TRBV7-9 and TRBJ2-3; tentative D call: TRBD2 (6 bases). This CDR3 is 15 amino acids long. The germline CDR1 and CDR2 sequences are SEHNR and FQNEAQ (reference sequence). Trimming removed 5 bases from V and 1 base from J, with 13 bases in between. The CDR3 DNA reads as TGTGCCAGCAGCCCCAGCGGGTCGGGCACAGATACGCAGTATTTT. This gives the protein CASSPSGSGTDTQYF.

The chain links TRBV15 to TRBJ2-2; D unclear. With 4 bases removed from V and 3 bases from J, the gap between germline ends came to 9 bases. The germline CDR1 and CDR2 sequences are LNHNV and YYDKDF (reference sequence). The CDR3 has 14 amino acids. The CDR3 coding sequence is TGTGCCACCAGCATCAGGATCCACACCGGGGAGCTGTTTTTT. The encoded protein is CATSIRIHTGELFF.

This clone was picked up one time. The chain has TRBV4-1 and TRBJ2-3; no reliable D call. The CDR3 is made up of 11 amino acids. V lost 5 bases, J lost 6 bases, and 6 bases lay in between. The germline gives CDR1 MGHRA, CDR2 YSYEKL. CDR3 in DNA: TGCGCCAGCAGCTATATGGATACGCAGTATTTT. This sequence encodes CASSYMDTQYF.

This clone was found once. The chain has TRBV28 and TRBJ1-2, with 7 bases that match TRBD1. The CDR3 totals 17 residues. CDR1 is MDHEN and CDR2 is SYDVKM in the germline V gene. V lost 3 bases and J lost 0; bases outside the gene matches: 10. In nucleotides, the CDR3 is TGTGCCAGCAGTTTTCATTCGGACAGGCCGACTAACTATGGCTACACCTTC. Encoded protein: CASSFHSDRPTNYGYTF.

This clone showed up just a few times. The V and J genes are TRBV5-4 and TRBJ1-1, with D perhaps TRBD1 (6 bases). CDR3 length: 16 residues. The V gene lost 0 bases and the J gene lost 1 base, with 13 bases spanning the gap. The germline CDR1 and CDR2 sequences are SGHNT and YYREEE (reference sequence). The CDR3: CASSLESGVGNTEAFF. The CDR3, as DNA: TGTGCCAGCAGCTTGGAGTCAGGGGTAGGGAACACTGAAGCTTTCTTT.

V is TRBV7-9 and J is TRBJ1-4, with no clear D. Trimming pared 4 bases from V and 5 bases from J, leaving 14 bases between. Germline V lookup: CDR1 SEHNR, CDR2 FQNEAQ (reference sequence). This CDR3 has 15 residues. DNA of the CDR3: TGTGCCAGCAGCTCGGTCCTTGTTAGCAATGAAAAACTGTTTTTT. Translating gives CASSSVLVSNEKLFF.

J is TRBJ1-2 and V is TRBV7-9, with a tentative D call TRBD1 (6 bases). The germline CDR1 and CDR2 sequences are SEHNR and FQNEAQ (reference sequence). The CDR3 is 15 amino acids. The V and J ends lost 3 bases and 4 bases respectively, with 15 bases between them. The CDR3 nucleotides are TGTGCCAGCAGCTTGCGGACAGCGGGAGTCTATGGCTACACCTTC. This gives the protein CASSLRTAGVYGYTF.